This T cell receptor beta chain was recorded in a study of cytomegalovirus exposure and HLA in healthy donors. Whole-study context: From donors who were HLA-typed, an early data release held about 85 million unique TCRs. Findings of the study overall: Reports state that TCR beta sequences accurately predicted most subjects' HLA-A and HLA-B alleles. Owing to their indistinguishability, certain V segments, notably TRBV6-2 and TRBV6-3, were excluded. Prior analysis indicated that the majority of TCR beta V segments exhibited productivity approximately 90% or approximately 30% of the time.

Both 60 Vbeta primers and 13 Jbeta primers went into the PCR. Repertoires were generated with immunoSEQ multiplex PCR, while TCRdb's copy carries only in-frame clones and drops some. The sample lists tens of thousands of clones; roughly 80% were seen once. Remarks on this clone: Its antigen is unknown.

V lost 5 bases and J lost 4; bases outside the gene matches: 5. Germline CDR1 reads MRHNA; CDR2 reads SNTAGT. There are 16 residues in the CDR3. The TCR was taken from a male donor in good health and CMV-seronegative. The chain is built from TRBV6-4 and TRBJ2-3, with 14 bases fitting TRBD2. Sequencing was done on a sample of PBMCs. For the CDR3, the DNA is TGTGCCAGCAGTCCGGGACTAGCGGGAGCGGCAGATACGCAGTATTTT. This sequence encodes CASSPGLAGAADTQYF.